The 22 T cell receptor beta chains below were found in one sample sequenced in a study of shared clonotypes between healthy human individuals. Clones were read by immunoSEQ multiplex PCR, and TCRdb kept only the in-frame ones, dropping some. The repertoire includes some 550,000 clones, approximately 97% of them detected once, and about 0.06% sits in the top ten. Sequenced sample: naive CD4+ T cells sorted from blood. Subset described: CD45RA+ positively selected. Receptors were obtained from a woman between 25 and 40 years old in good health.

The CDR3 DNA follows: TGTGCCAGCAGTACTAGCGGGAGGGCCTCTGATACGCAGTATTTT. Its protein product is CASSTSGRASDTQYF. The chain employs TRBV6-5 and TRBJ2-3; 13 positions agree with TRBD2. Germline V CDR1 and CDR2: MNHEY, SVGAGI. Trimming cost V 5 bases and J 6 bases; bases outside gene matches: 5. The CDR3 extends over 15 amino acids.

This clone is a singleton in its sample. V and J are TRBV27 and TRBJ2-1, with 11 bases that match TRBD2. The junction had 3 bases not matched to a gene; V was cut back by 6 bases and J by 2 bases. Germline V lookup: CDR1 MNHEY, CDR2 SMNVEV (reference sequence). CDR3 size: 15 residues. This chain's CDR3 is CASRTGLAAYNEQFF. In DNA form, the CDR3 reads TGTGCCAGCAGAACGGGACTAGCGGCCTACAATGAGCAGTTCTTC.

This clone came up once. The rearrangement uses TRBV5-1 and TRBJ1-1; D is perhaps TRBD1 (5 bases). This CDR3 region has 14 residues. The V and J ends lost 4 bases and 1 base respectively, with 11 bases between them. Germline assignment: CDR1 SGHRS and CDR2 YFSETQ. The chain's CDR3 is CASSRTTGNTEAFF. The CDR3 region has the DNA TGCGCCAGCAGCCGGACAACCGGGAACACTGAAGCTTTCTTT.

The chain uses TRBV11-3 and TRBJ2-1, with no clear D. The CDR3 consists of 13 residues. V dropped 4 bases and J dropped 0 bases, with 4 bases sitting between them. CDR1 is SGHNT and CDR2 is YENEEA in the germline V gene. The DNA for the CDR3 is TGTGCCAGCAGCTGGGGCTCCTACAATGAGCAGTTCTTC. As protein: CASSWGSYNEQFF. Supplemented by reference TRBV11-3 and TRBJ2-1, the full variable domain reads EAGVVQSPRYKIIEKKQPVAFWCNPISGHNTLYWYLQNLGQGPELLIRYENEEAVDDSQLPKDRFSAERLKGVDSTLKIQPAELGDSAVYLCASSWGSYNEQFFGPGTRLTVL.

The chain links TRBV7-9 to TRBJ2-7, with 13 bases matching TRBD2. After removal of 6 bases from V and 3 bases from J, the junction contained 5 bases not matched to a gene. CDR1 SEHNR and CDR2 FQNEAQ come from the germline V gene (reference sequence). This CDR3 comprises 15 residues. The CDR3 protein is CASREGTSGNYEQYF. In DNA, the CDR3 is TGTGCCAGCAGGGAGGGGACTAGCGGGAACTACGAGCAGTACTTC.

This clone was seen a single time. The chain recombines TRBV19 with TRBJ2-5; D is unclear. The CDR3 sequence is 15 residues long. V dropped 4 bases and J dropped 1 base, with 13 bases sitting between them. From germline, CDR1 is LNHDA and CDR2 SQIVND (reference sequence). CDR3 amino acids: CASSRSMSFQETQYF. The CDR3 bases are TGTGCCAGTAGTAGGAGTATGTCTTTCCAAGAGACCCAGTACTTC. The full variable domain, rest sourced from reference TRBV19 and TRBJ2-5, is DGGITQSPKYLFRKEGQNVTLSCEQNLNHDAMYWYRQDPGQGLRLIYYSQIVNDFQKGDIAEGYSVSREKKESFPLTVTSAQKNPTAFYLCASSRSMSFQETQYFGPGTRLLVL.

CDR3 DNA sequence: TGTGCCAGCAGTTTATTAGGGGGGGTCGGAGCTTTCTTT. This codes for CASSLLGGVGAFF. The rearrangement joins TRBV27 to TRBJ1-1; D may be TRBD1 (6 bases). The germline V gene has CDR1 MNHEY and CDR2 SMNVEV (reference sequence). The germline V and J ends were trimmed by 1 base and 10 bases, with 13 bases remaining between them. The CDR3 totals 13 residues.

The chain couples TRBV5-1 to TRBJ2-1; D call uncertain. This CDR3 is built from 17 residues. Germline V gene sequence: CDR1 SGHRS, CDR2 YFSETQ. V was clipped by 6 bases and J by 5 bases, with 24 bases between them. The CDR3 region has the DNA TGCGCCAGCACCCACCTTGACCCATACGCACCCAACAATGAGCAGTTCTTC. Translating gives CASTHLDPYAPNNEQFF.

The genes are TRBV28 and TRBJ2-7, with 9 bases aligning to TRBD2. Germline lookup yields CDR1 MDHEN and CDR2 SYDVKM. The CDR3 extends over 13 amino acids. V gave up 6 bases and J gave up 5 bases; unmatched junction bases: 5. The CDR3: CASSLAGSNEQYF. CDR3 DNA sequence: TGTGCCAGCAGCCTAGCGGGGTCAAACGAGCAGTACTTC.

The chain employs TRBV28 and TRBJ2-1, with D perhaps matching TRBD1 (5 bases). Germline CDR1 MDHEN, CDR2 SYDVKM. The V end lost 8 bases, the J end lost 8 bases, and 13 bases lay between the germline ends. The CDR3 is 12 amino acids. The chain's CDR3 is CASFDSLYEQFF. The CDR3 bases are TGTGCCAGCTTTGACAGTCTCTATGAGCAGTTCTTC. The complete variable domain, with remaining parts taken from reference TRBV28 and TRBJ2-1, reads DVKVTQSSRYLVKRTGEKVFLECVQDMDHENMFWYRQDPGLGLRLIYFSYDVKMKEKGDIPEGYSVSREKKERFSLILESASTNQTSMYLCASFDSLYEQFFGPGTRLTVL.

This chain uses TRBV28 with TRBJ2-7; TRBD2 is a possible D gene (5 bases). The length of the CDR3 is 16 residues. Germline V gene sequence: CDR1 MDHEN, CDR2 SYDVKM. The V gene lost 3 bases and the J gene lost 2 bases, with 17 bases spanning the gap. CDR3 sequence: CASSFSWEFRTYEQYF. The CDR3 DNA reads TGTGCCAGCAGTTTCTCTTGGGAGTTCAGAACCTACGAGCAGTACTTC.

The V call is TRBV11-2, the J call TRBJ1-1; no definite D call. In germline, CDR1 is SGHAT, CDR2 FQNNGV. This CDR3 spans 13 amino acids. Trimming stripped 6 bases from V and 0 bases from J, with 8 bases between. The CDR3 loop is CASRREMNTEAFF. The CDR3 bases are TGTGCCAGCAGGCGGGAGATGAACACTGAAGCTTTCTTT.

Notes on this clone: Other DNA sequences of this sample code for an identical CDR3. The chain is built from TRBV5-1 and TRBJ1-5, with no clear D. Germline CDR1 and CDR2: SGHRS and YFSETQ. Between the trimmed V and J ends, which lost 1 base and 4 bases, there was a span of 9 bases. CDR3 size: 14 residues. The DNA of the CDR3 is TGCGCCAGCAGCTTGACTGGGGATAATCAGCCCCAGCATTTT. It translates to CASSLTGDNQPQHF.

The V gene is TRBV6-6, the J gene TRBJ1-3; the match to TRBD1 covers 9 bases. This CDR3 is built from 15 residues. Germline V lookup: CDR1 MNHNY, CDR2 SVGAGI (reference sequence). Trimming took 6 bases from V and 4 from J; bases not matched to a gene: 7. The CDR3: CASSLGTGRGNTIYF. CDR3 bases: TGTGCCAGCAGCCTCGGGACAGGGAGAGGAAACACCATATATTTT.

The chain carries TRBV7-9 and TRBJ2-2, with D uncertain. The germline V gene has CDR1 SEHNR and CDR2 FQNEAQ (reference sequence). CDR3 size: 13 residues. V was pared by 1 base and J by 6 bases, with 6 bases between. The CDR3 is CASSLVSPGELFF. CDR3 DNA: TGTGCCAGCAGCTTAGTCTCACCCGGGGAGCTGTTTTTT.

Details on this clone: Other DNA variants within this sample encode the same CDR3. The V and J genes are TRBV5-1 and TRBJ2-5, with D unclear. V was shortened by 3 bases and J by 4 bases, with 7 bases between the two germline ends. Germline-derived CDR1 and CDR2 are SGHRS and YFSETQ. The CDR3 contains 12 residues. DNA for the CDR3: TGCGCCAGCAGCTCCCAAGGAGAGACCCAGTACTTC. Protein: CASSSQGETQYF.

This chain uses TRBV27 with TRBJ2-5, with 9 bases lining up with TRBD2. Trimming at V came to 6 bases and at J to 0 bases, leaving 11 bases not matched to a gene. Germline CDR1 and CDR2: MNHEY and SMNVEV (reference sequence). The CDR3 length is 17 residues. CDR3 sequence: CASRGTSNGEYQETQYF. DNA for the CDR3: TGTGCCAGCAGAGGGACTAGCAATGGGGAGTACCAAGAGACCCAGTACTTC.

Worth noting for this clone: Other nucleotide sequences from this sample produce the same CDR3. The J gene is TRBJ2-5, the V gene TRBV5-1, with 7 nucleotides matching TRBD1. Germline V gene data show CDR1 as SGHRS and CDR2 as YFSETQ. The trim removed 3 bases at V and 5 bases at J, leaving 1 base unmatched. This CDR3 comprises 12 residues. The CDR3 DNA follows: TGCGCCAGCAGCTCACAGGGGGAGACCCAGTACTTC. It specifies CASSSQGETQYF.

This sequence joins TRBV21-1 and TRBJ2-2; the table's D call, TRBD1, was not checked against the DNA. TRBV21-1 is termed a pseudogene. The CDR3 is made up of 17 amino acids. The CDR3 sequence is CASSTPGQRPNTGELFF. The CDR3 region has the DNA TGTGCCAGCAGCACCCCGGGACAGAGACCGAACACCGGGGAGCTGTTTTTT.

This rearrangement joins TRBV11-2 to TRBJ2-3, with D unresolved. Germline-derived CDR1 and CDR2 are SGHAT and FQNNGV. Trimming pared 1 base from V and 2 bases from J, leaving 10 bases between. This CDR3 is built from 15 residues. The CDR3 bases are TGTGCCAGCAGCTTAGTAGGGCAGTACACAGATACGCAGTATTTT. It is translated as CASSLVGQYTDTQYF.

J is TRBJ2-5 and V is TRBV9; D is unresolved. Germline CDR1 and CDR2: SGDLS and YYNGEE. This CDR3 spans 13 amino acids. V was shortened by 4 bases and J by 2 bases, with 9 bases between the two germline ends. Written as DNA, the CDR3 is TGTGCCAGCAGCCCCCGAGTACAAGAGACCCAGTACTTC. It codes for CASSPRVQETQYF.

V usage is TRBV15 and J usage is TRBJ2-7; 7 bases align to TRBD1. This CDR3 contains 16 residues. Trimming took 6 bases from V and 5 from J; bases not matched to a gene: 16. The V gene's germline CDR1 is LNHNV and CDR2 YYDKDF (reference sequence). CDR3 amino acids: CATSRGPRQGQNEQYF. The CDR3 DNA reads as TGTGCCACCAGTCGAGGGCCGAGACAGGGTCAAAACGAGCAGTACTTC.